A selection of T cell receptor beta chains follows, all from one sample in a study of T-cell reconstitution after alpha-beta-depleted transplantation in children. MiXCR, applied by TCRdb to the PCR reads, yields one record per CDR3 protein. The sample holds about 110,000 distinct CDR3 sequences; almost 6.5% are singletons and the top ten take about 23%. Sequenced here: PBMCs, mostly from graft donor cells, sampled 360 days after TCRalphabeta/CD19-depleted stem cell transplant. The receptors were gathered from a male patient between 2 and 15 years old who had a stem cell transplant for acute lymphoblastic leukemia, so the T cells may come from the graft donor. The conserved cysteine and the conserved F or W are not part of the CDR3 here. The order of the fields is V gene, CDR3 protein.

>TRBV27
ASSLGRTYGYT
>TRBV7-9
ASSLVPGPLYYNEQF
>TRBV11-3
SRGLANTGELF
>TRBV24-1
ATSDGQANNEKLF
>TRBV6-1
ASRNRGLTDYNEQF
>TRBV9
ASSGLRTDTQY
>TRBV12-3/TRBV12-4
ASSLRVLDYGYT
>TRBV4-1
ASSRLLRTEAF
>TRBV11-2
ASSLRRNTGELF
>TRBV24-1
ATSPLGLADNEQF
>TRBV6-5
ASSYHSKGGRGTQY
>TRBV27
ASSIIAPDRPVGYT
>TRBV9
ASSAFTGTPNTGELF
>TRBV4-3
ASSAIRRTGELF
>TRBV5-1
ATYRTARGYT
>TRBV6-2/TRBV6-3
ASSYSRGHSGANVLT
>TRBV5-5
ASRLGQGFHEQY
>TRBV28
ASSLASASGANVLT
>TRBV24-1
ATSDPLAGATDTQY
>TRBV9
ASSPSGTGNSPLH
>TRBV7-2
ASSDFSHQPQH
>TRBV28
ASTLGGWDTQY
>TRBV29-1
SVGQSTSYEQY
>TRBV5-8
DCSLADYAGKPGELF
>TRBV27
ASSFMAGEAF
>TRBV6-2/TRBV6-3
ASSYWYTDTQY
>TRBV21-1
ASSKRETQY
>TRBV30
AWSLTLDSKETQY
>TRBV2
ASIQSGPEQY
>TRBV29-1
SVGGVGAF
>TRBV6-5
ASRPIYEQY
>TRBV29-1
SVEDRHGYT
>TRBV4-3
ASSQETGYYGYT
>TRBV2
ASSERMGTDGYT
>TRBV18
ASSPPRGVSSYEQY
>TRBV6-2/TRBV6-3
ASSYPLRRNTEAF
>TRBV29-1
SARGTNYGYT
>TRBV27
ASSSILAGGNNEQF
>TRBV29-1
SVDLARLAELTDTQY
>TRBV4-3
ASSPTWTSYNEQF
>TRBV7-9
ASSPPDSSSYEQY
>TRBV13
ASSTGLNEQY
>TRBV9
ASSAGGEGEQY
>TRBV5-6
ASSLGLGSWDEQY
>TRBV4-2
ASSPGLGANEQY